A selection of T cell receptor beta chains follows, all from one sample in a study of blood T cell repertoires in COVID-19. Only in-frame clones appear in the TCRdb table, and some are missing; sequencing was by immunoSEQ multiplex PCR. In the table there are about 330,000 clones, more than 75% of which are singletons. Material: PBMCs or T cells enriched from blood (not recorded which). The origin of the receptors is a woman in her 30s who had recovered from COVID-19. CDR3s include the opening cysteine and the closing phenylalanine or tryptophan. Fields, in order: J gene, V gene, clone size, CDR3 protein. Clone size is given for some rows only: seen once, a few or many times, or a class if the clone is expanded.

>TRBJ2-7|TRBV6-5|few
CATGSGVHEQYF
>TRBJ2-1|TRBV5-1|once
CASSLVAAGSYNEQFF
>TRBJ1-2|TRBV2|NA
CASSVIAGGIGYGYTF
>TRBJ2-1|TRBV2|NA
CASSEQDRGWYNEQFF
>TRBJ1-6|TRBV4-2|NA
CASSQLTGRNSPLHF
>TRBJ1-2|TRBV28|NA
CASRPNRVYSGYTF
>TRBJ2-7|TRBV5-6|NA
CASSAQPDAGLDEQYF
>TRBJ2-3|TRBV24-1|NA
CATSDLRGSDTQYF
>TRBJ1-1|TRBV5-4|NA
CASSSPGQFEAFF
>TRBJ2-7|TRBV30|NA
CAWSAPGTVTYEQYF
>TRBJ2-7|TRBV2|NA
CASRQSYEQYF
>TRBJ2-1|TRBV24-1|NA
CATSDARAGGHNEQFF
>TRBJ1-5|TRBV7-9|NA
CASGHSNQPQHF
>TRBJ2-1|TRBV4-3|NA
CASSPTGSQYNEQFF
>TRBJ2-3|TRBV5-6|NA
CASSLPPYDRGTDTQYF
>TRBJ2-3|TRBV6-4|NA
CASSEDGTSGATDTQYF
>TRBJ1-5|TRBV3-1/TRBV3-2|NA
CASSFRQHNQPQHF